Presented here are 15 T cell receptor beta chains from one specimen sequenced in a study of T cell repertoires in cytomegalovirus infection. From the reads, TCRdb called clonotypes with MiXCR, one entry per CDR3 protein. This table has about 740,000 distinct CDR3 sequences, 35% appearing once. Material: PBMCs. The source is a human donor in good health (CMV status not recorded). Some clones in this sample may be carry-over from other donors' samples.

The genes are TRBV10-3 and TRBJ2-1, with 9 bases matching TRBD2. The CDR3 sequence is 15 residues long. V gave up 2 bases and J gave up 8 bases; unmatched junction bases: 7. Germline V lookup: CDR1 ENHRY, CDR2 SYGVKD. The CDR3 protein is CAISEGRGGIHEQFF. The CDR3 nucleotides read TGTGCCATCAGTGAGGGGCGGGGGGGCATACATGAGCAGTTCTTC.

Remarks on this clonotype: A much larger clonotype is one base distant, so this may be a read error. The V gene is TRBV7-2, the J gene TRBJ1-5; 7 bases match TRBD1. V trimming: 9 bases; J trimming: 5 bases; junction bases outside the gene matches: 7. Germline CDR1 SGHTA, CDR2 FQGNSA. This CDR3 has 13 residues. The CDR3 protein is CARSNTGDQPQHF. Written as DNA, the CDR3 is TGTGCCAGAAGCAATACAGGGGATCAGCCCCAGCATTTT.

CDR3 bases: TGCAGTGCTAGTTTTCAGACAGATACGCAGTATTTT. It codes for CSASFQTDTQYF. V is TRBV20-1 and J is TRBJ2-3; D unresolved. V was trimmed by 3 bases and J by 3 bases, leaving 7 bases between them. CDR1 DFQATT and CDR2 SNEGSKA come from the germline V gene (reference sequence). The CDR3 consists of 12 residues.

This chain connects TRBV20-1 to TRBJ1-2; 7 nucleotides agree with TRBD1. There are 12 residues in the CDR3. Germline V gives CDR1 DFQATT, CDR2 SNEGSKA (reference sequence). V gave up 6 bases and J gave up 7 bases; unmatched junction bases: 8. The CDR3 is CSARDRVRGYTF. The CDR3 nucleotides read TGCAGTGCCCGAGACAGGGTGCGTGGCTACACCTTC.

This clonotype was detected a few times. The chain couples TRBV5-1 to TRBJ2-3; D ambiguous. The germline V gene encodes CDR1 SGHRS and CDR2 YFSETQ. Trimming took 1 base from V and 4 from J, leaving 10 bases between them. CDR3 length: 14 residues. The chain's CDR3 is CASSLNLGSDTQYF. CDR3 DNA: TGCGCCAGCAGCTTGAATTTGGGATCAGATACGCAGTATTTT.

Only one count was recorded for this clonotype. One end of the junction fails to match germline, which may point to a read error. The V and J genes are TRBV28 and TRBJ1-1; unclear D gene. The length of the CDR3 is 12 residues. The V gene's germline CDR1 is MDHEN and CDR2 SYDVKM. This CDR3 reads CARSLSVTEAFF. The CDR3, as DNA: TGTGCCAGGAGTTTATCAGTTACTGAAGCTTTCTTT.

This rearrangement joins TRBV7-6 to TRBJ2-7; 7 bases are a match to TRBD2. Germline trimming cut 5 bases from V and 2 bases from J; bases unmatched to any gene: 3. Germline V gives CDR1 SGHVS, CDR2 FNYEAQ. CDR3 length: 13 residues. CDR3 region: CASSVGLTYEQYF. The CDR3 nucleotides read TGTGCCAGCAGCGTGGGACTAACCTACGAGCAGTACTTC.

This sequence joins TRBV6-1 and TRBJ2-7; 9 bases match TRBD1. V was clipped by 6 bases and J by 2 bases; unmatched bases: 5. CDR1 is MNHNS, CDR2 SASEGT, per germline. The CDR3 spans 14 residues. The CDR3 protein is CASRPRQGAYEQYF. CDR3 bases: TGTGCCAGCAGACCTCGACAGGGGGCCTACGAGCAGTACTTC.

As to this clonotype: A junction end diverges from the germline sequence, so it may reflect a read error. This sequence joins TRBV7-6 and TRBJ2-5, with 12 nucleotides matching TRBD2. Germline V lookup: CDR1 SGHVS, CDR2 FNYEAQ. CDR3 size: 14 residues. Here the CDR3 DNA reads TGTGCTAGCAGTACCCTAGCGGGGGGGCCGACCCAGTACTTC. This codes for CASSTLAGGPTQYF.

This clonotype was seen a handful of times. This chain connects TRBV5-5 to TRBJ1-5; D uncertain. Germline values: CDR1 SGHKS, CDR2 YYEKEE (reference sequence). This CDR3 comprises 16 residues. V was pared by 4 bases and J by 5 bases, with 19 bases between. The CDR3 protein is CASSQSRAGADQPQHF. In nucleotides, the CDR3 is TGTGCCAGCAGCCAGTCCCGAGCGGGTGCGGATCAGCCCCAGCATTTT.

Regarding this clonotype: A read error may explain this, as a much larger clone is one base away. The chain links TRBV11-1 to TRBJ1-6, with TRBD1 matching over 10 bases. CDR1 SGHAT and CDR2 FQDESV come from the germline V gene (reference sequence). The CDR3 has 15 residues. V lost 8 bases to trimming and J lost 4 bases; unmatched junction nucleotides: 5. This CDR3 is CASGLGQGYNSPLHF. The CDR3 DNA reads TGTGCCAGCGGCCTGGGACAGGGGTATAATTCACCCCTCCACTTT.

V and J are TRBV10-3 and TRBJ1-3, with D maybe TRBD1 (5 bases). The CDR3 covers 14 residues. Per germline, CDR1 ENHRY and CDR2 SYGVKD. Deletions cut 6 bases from V and 0 bases from J, with 9 bases between. CDR3 sequence: CAISMDISGNTIYF. Here the CDR3 DNA reads TGTGCCATCAGCATGGACATCTCTGGAAACACCATATATTTT.

J is TRBJ2-7 and V is TRBV29-1; D not resolved. The CDR3 spans 12 residues. Trimming pared 4 bases from V and 0 bases from J, leaving 7 bases between. CDR1 and CDR2 from the germline V gene are SQVTM and ANQGSEA. In DNA form, the CDR3 reads TGCAGCGTTGGGGGTAGCTCCTACGAGCAGTACTTC. Translating it yields CSVGGSSYEQYF.

Turning to this clonotype: This could be a read error, since a much larger clone is one nucleotide away. The chain recombines TRBV7-8 with TRBJ2-7; TRBD2 might be the D (6 bases). CDR1 SGHVS and CDR2 FQNEAQ come from the germline V gene. This CDR3 is built from 13 residues. The CDR3 coding sequence is TGTGCCAGCAGTCACGAGAGACTAGACGATCAGTACTTC. The encoded protein is CASSHERLDDQYF.

The chain has TRBV24-1 and TRBJ2-2, with D hard to call. The V end lost 0 bases, the J end lost 7 bases, and 5 bases lay between the germline ends. The germline V gene has CDR1 KGHDR and CDR2 SFDVKD. CDR3 length: 13 amino acids. CDR3 sequence (DNA): TGTGCCACCAGTGATTTGGGATTCGGGGAGCTGTTTTTT. Residues: CATSDLGFGELFF.